Shown below are 25 T cell receptor beta chains from a single sample sequenced in a study of sequential checkpoint blockade in melanoma. Specified treatment: randomized to nivolumab then ipilimumab (arm A) or the reverse (arm B). The table came from immunoSEQ multiplex PCR; TCRdb's copy has only in-frame clones and leaves some out. The data hold around 3,000 clones, with 24% observed a single time. Sequenced material: tumor tissue (inferred from file names), taken from a patient given nivolumab and ipilimumab in sequence. Receptor source: a human donor with melanoma.

CDR3 DNA sequence: TGTGCCAGTGCGAACGGGGGGGAACAAGGTCAGCCCCAGCATTTT. This gives the protein CASANGGEQGQPQHF. The J gene is TRBJ1-5, the V gene TRBV19; weak D call: TRBD1 (5 bases). V was clipped by 8 bases and J by 6 bases, with 20 bases between them. The CDR3 totals 15 residues. Germline V lookup: CDR1 LNHDA, CDR2 SQIVND (reference sequence).

The chain recombines TRBV5-1 with TRBJ2-3; 7 nucleotides match TRBD1. Unmatched junction bases numbered 4, after V lost 2 bases and J lost 1 base. The CDR3 totals 15 residues. Germline V gene data show CDR1 as SGHRS and CDR2 as YFSETQ. Here the CDR3 DNA reads TGCGCCAGCAGCTTCCGGGACAGACGCACAGATACGCAGTATTTT. It codes for CASSFRDRRTDTQYF.

This chain connects TRBV30 to TRBJ2-2, with TRBD1 matching 8 bases. CDR1 and CDR2 (germline): GTSNPN, SVGIG (reference sequence). V dropped 5 bases and J dropped 6; count of bases not matched to a gene: 5. The CDR3 totals 13 residues. CDR3 bases: TGTGCCTGGGGGACAGGCTATTCCGGGGAGCTGTTTTTT. Translation: CAWGTGYSGELFF.

This clone has more than one count but fewer than ten. V and J are TRBV30 and TRBJ2-2; 12 bases are a match to TRBD2. Trimming removed 8 bases from V and 3 bases from J; junction bases left unmatched: 7. The CDR3 totals 15 residues. Per germline, CDR1 GTSNPN and CDR2 SVGIG (reference sequence). The CDR3 DNA is TGTGCCGCACCTAGCGGGGGGGCGGACACCGGGGAGCTGTTTTTT. This encodes CAAPSGGADTGELFF.

By share of the sample, this clone is large (0.1 to 1%). The gene calls are TRBV6-8 and TRBJ1-1; 8 nucleotides align to TRBD1. This CDR3 spans 14 amino acids. Germline V gene sequence: CDR1 MNHGY, CDR2 SAAAGT. The junction had 6 bases not matched to a gene; V was cut back by 6 bases and J by 3 bases. CDR3 amino acids: CASRKGQGYTEAFF. CDR3 sequence (DNA): TGTGCCAGCAGAAAAGGACAGGGTTACACTGAAGCTTTCTTT.

This clone showed up just a few times. J is TRBJ1-2 and V is TRBV6-8; weak D call: TRBD1 (5 bases). The V gene lost 10 bases and the J gene lost 10 bases, with 28 bases spanning the gap. The CDR3 is 15 residues long. The germline V gene encodes CDR1 MNHGY and CDR2 SAAAGT. The CDR3 protein is CAIRGTTAAVGDYTF. The CDR3 DNA follows: TGTGCCATCAGAGGGACGACGGCGGCAGTTGGGGACTACACCTTC.

The gene calls are TRBV9 and TRBJ1-5; D is uncertain. This CDR3 is built from 14 residues. V dropped 5 bases and J dropped 4 bases, with 13 bases sitting between them. In germline, CDR1 is SGDLS, CDR2 YYNGEE. CDR3 protein: CASRIAGSNQPQHF. CDR3 DNA sequence: TGTGCCAGCAGAATCGCAGGTTCTAATCAGCCCCAGCATTTT.

This clone has a count of ten or more. The chain combines TRBV4-1 with TRBJ1-2, with D possibly being TRBD1 (5 bases). This CDR3 is 15 amino acids long. From germline, CDR1 is MGHRA and CDR2 YSYEKL. The germline V and J ends were trimmed by 0 bases and 3 bases, with 11 bases remaining between them. CDR3 residues: CASSQDLQGHYGYTF. The CDR3 nucleotides read TGCGCCAGCAGCCAAGACCTTCAGGGTCACTATGGCTACACCTTC.

The chain combines TRBV19 with TRBJ1-6, with TRBD1 matching over 10 bases. CDR1 LNHDA and CDR2 SQIVND come from the germline V gene (reference sequence). With V trimmed by 4 bases and J by 10 bases, 7 bases remained unmatched. The length of the CDR3 is 15 residues. The chain's CDR3 is CASSKEGTGVSPLHF. CDR3 bases: TGTGCCAGTAGTAAGGAGGGGACAGGGGTCTCACCCCTCCACTTT.

Sample share makes this clone medium-sized. The chain recombines TRBV11-3 with TRBJ1-5, with 9 positions matching TRBD1. V was pared by 5 bases and J by 4 bases, with 3 bases of the junction left unmatched. The CDR3 has 14 amino acids. Germline CDR1 SGHNT, CDR2 YENEEA. The CDR3, as DNA: TGTGCCAGCAGCGGGACAGGGATTAATCAGCCCCAGCATTTT. This sequence encodes CASSGTGINQPQHF.

The rearrangement links TRBV9 to TRBJ2-3; 10 nucleotides line up with TRBD2. CDR1 and CDR2 from the germline V gene are SGDLS and YYNGEE. This CDR3 comprises 14 residues. V dropped 3 bases and J dropped 4; count of bases not matched to a gene: 2. The CDR3 DNA follows: TGTGCCAGCAGCGCACTAGCGGGGTCAGATACGCAGTATTTT. Translation: CASSALAGSDTQYF. The whole variable domain, filled in from reference TRBV9 and TRBJ2-3, reads DSGVTQTPKHLITATGQRVTLRCSPRSGDLSVYWYQQSLDQGLQFLIQYYNGEERAKGNILERFSAQQFPDLHSELNLSSLELGDSALYFCASSALAGSDTQYFGPGTRLTVL.

This clone is medium-sized by share. J is TRBJ2-3 and V is TRBV9; D is unresolved. V lost 3 bases and J lost 6, with 14 bases in between. The CDR3 length is 14 residues. The germline V gene encodes CDR1 SGDLS and CDR2 YYNGEE. CDR3 amino acids: CASSDRSTWDTQYF. CDR3 sequence (DNA): TGTGCCAGCAGCGATCGCTCCACCTGGGATACGCAGTATTTT.

This clone is classed as medium-sized (0.01 to 0.1%). This chain uses TRBV11-3 with TRBJ2-7; 10 bases agree with TRBD2. After removal of 3 bases from V and 4 bases from J, the junction contained 6 bases not matched to a gene. The length of the CDR3 is 15 residues. The germline CDR1 and CDR2 sequences are SGHNT and YENEEA. CDR3 sequence (DNA): TGTGCCAGCAGCTTTCTAGCGGGGGCGGCATACGAGCAGTACTTC. Translating gives CASSFLAGAAYEQYF. Full variable domain (missing parts from reference TRBV11-3 and TRBJ2-7): EAGVVQSPRYKIIEKKQPVAFWCNPISGHNTLYWYLQNLGQGPELLIRYENEEAVDDSQLPKDRFSAERLKGVDSTLKIQPAELGDSAVYLCASSFLAGAAYEQYFGPGTRLTVT.

Within the sample, this clone is medium-sized (0.01 to 0.1%). This chain uses TRBV6-8 with TRBJ2-7, with a tentative D call TRBD1 (5 bases). Trimming left V 2 bases short and J 1 base short, with 12 bases between. The germline V gene has CDR1 MNHGY and CDR2 SAAAGT. The CDR3 runs to 15 residues. The CDR3 spells CASSYHPAGSYEQYF. The CDR3 DNA follows: TGTGCCAGCAGTTACCATCCCGCAGGGTCCTACGAGCAGTACTTC.

The chain links TRBV19 to TRBJ2-7; 9 bases agree with TRBD2. The trim removed 5 bases at V and 8 bases at J, leaving 16 bases unmatched. In germline, CDR1 is LNHDA, CDR2 SQIVND (reference sequence). The CDR3 extends over 16 amino acids. CDR3 sequence: CASSLRSGGRSTKQYF. The CDR3 DNA reads as TGTGCCAGTAGTCTACGTAGCGGGGGACGATCTACGAAGCAGTACTTC.

This clone has a handful of counts. CDR3: CAWARWSQNYGYTF. The DNA for the CDR3 is TGTGCCTGGGCGAGGTGGAGTCAGAACTATGGCTACACCTTC. The chain recombines TRBV30 with TRBJ1-2; no clear D gene. The germline CDR1 and CDR2 sequences are GTSNPN and SVGIG (reference sequence). Between the trimmed V and J ends, which lost 5 bases and 2 bases, there was a span of 15 bases. CDR3 size: 14 residues.

At least ten counts were recorded for this clone. The rearrangement joins TRBV7-1 to TRBJ1-6; 7 bases line up with TRBD1. TRBV7-1 counts as an open reading frame of uncertain function. The CDR3 totals 13 residues. The junction had 6 bases not matched to a gene; V was cut back by 8 bases and J by 8 bases. CDR3 DNA: TGTGCCAGCGGCCGGGACAGAGATTCACCCCTCCACTTT. Translating gives CASGRDRDSPLHF.

This rearrangement joins TRBV14 to TRBJ2-5, with 7 bases identical to TRBD1. Germline V gene sequence: CDR1 SGHDN, CDR2 FVKESK. CDR3 length: 13 residues. V was pared by 6 bases and J by 3 bases, with 4 bases of the junction left unmatched. CDR3: CASRTTGKETQYF. The CDR3 nucleotides read TGTGCCAGCAGGACGACAGGGAAAGAGACCCAGTACTTC.

V usage is TRBV18 and J usage is TRBJ1-6; no clear D gene. CDR3 length: 16 residues. Trimming took 4 bases from V and 6 from J, leaving 16 bases between them. In germline, CDR1 is KGHSH, CDR2 LQKENI. The CDR3 loop is CASSLNPDAPNSPLHF. The CDR3 DNA follows: TGTGCCAGCTCACTCAATCCGGACGCACCTAATTCACCCCTCCACTTT.

This clone was counted at least ten times. The genes are TRBV7-7 and TRBJ1-2, with 7 bases identical to TRBD1. Per germline, CDR1 SSHAT and CDR2 FNYEAQ (reference sequence). This CDR3 is built from 14 residues. V shed 2 bases, J shed 5 bases, and the junction held 5 bases outside the gene matches. This chain's CDR3 is CASSLSPTGYGYTF. The CDR3 DNA is TGTGCCAGCAGCTTAAGCCCGACAGGGTATGGCTACACCTTC. Full variable domain (rest looked up from reference TRBV7-7 and TRBJ1-2): GAGVSQSPRYKVTKRGQDVTLRCDPISSHATLYWYQQALGQGPEFLTYFNYEAQPDKSGLPSDRFSAERPEGSISTLTIQRTEQRDSAMYRCASSLSPTGYGYTFGSGTRLTVV.

This clone has more than one count but fewer than ten. The rearrangement links TRBV15 to TRBJ1-4, with unresolved D. CDR3 size: 16 residues. The germline V and J ends were trimmed by 0 bases and 8 bases, with 16 bases remaining between them. The germline V gene encodes CDR1 LNHNV and CDR2 YYDKDF (reference sequence). Written as DNA, the CDR3 is TGTGCCACCAGCAGAGATAGGCACAATCGGGTCGAAAAACTGTTTTTT. Protein: CATSRDRHNRVEKLFF.

This clone has ten or more counts. This chain joins TRBV9 and TRBJ2-4; 9 bases line up with TRBD1. Trimming removed 2 bases from V and 5 bases from J; junction bases left unmatched: 2. The CDR3 length is 14 residues. The germline V gene encodes CDR1 SGDLS and CDR2 YYNGEE. CDR3 DNA: TGTGCCAGCAGCGTCACAGGGGGCCAAAACATTCAGTACTTC. Translation gives CASSVTGGQNIQYF. The full variable domain, its missing parts supplied by reference TRBV9 and TRBJ2-4, is DSGVTQTPKHLITATGQRVTLRCSPRSGDLSVYWYQQSLDQGLQFLIQYYNGEERAKGNILERFSAQQFPDLHSELNLSSLELGDSALYFCASSVTGGQNIQYFGAGTRLSVL.

This clone came up a few times. The CDR3 sequence: CASSSTSGGYEQYF. CDR3 nucleotide sequence: TGCGCCAGCAGCTCAACCAGCGGGGGTTACGAGCAGTACTTC. The J gene is TRBJ2-7, the V gene TRBV5-1; TRBD2 aligns across 8 bases. V trimming: 3 bases; J trimming: 4 bases; junction bases outside the gene matches: 6. The germline V gene has CDR1 SGHRS and CDR2 YFSETQ. The CDR3 totals 14 residues.

This clone was counted a single time. The genes are TRBV18 and TRBJ2-5, with D possibly TRBD1 on 5 matching bases. Germline V gene lookup returns CDR1 KGHSH and CDR2 LQKENI. V lost 2 bases and J 5 bases, leaving 15 bases between the germline ends. This CDR3 spans 15 amino acids. The CDR3 loop reads CASSPSGRVGETQYF. As DNA, the CDR3 is TGTGCCAGCTCACCATCAGGCAGGGTCGGGGAGACCCAGTACTTC. Full variable domain (outside the CDR3, taken from reference TRBV18 and TRBJ2-5): NAGVMQNPRHLVRRRGQEARLRCSPMKGHSHVYWYRQLPEEGLKFMVYLQKENIIDESGMPKERFSAEFPKEGPSILRIQQVVRGDSAAYFCASSPSGRVGETQYFGPGTRLLVL.

The chain joins TRBV6-8 to TRBJ2-6; 9 nucleotides line up with TRBD1. The CDR3 covers 18 residues. Germline CDR1 MNHGY, CDR2 SAAAGT. The ends lost 6 bases at V and 2 bases at J; junction bases unmatched: 11. CDR3 residues: CASSRDREVSAGANVLTF. The CDR3 DNA is TGTGCCAGCAGCCGGGACAGGGAAGTTTCAGCTGGGGCCAACGTCCTGACTTTC.